This entry describes one T cell receptor beta chain. Its specificity is unknown. A multiplex PCR was run with 60 Vbeta primers and 13 Jbeta primers. Here immunoSEQ multiplex PCR was the method, and the copy in TCRdb shows in-frame clones only, minus some. The sample has some 170,000 clones, roughly four fifths seen once; the top ten hold roughly a tenth. These data come from a study of cytomegalovirus exposure and HLA in healthy donors. Broader study findings: Relative to the roughly 690-donor mean, N-insertions were reportedly fewer in an Asian-associated ancestry cluster in a later analysis. In a later analysis, specific HLA alleles were associated with under 20,000 TCR beta sequences at a 0.05 false discovery rate. Later analysis identified several of the most significant clusters that appeared linked to common viral pathogens.

The sequencing input was PBMCs. The TCR originated in a man over 45 in good health and CMV-seropositive.

The CDR3 nucleotides read TGTGCCAGCAGCTCAGGGTCTGGGGCCAACGTCCTGACTTTC. Amino acids: CASSSGSGANVLTF. The chain joins TRBV7-3 to TRBJ2-6, with D maybe TRBD1 (5 bases). This CDR3 region has 14 residues. V was trimmed by 4 bases and J by 1 base, leaving 5 bases between them. The germline CDR1 and CDR2 sequences are SGHTA and FQGTGA. The full variable domain, rest sourced from reference TRBV7-3 and TRBJ2-6, is GAGVSQTPSNKVTEKGKYVELRCDPISGHTALYWYRQSLGQGPEFLIYFQGTGAADDSGLPNDRFFAVRPEGSVSTLKIQRTERGDSAVYLCASSSGSGANVLTFGAGSRLTVL.